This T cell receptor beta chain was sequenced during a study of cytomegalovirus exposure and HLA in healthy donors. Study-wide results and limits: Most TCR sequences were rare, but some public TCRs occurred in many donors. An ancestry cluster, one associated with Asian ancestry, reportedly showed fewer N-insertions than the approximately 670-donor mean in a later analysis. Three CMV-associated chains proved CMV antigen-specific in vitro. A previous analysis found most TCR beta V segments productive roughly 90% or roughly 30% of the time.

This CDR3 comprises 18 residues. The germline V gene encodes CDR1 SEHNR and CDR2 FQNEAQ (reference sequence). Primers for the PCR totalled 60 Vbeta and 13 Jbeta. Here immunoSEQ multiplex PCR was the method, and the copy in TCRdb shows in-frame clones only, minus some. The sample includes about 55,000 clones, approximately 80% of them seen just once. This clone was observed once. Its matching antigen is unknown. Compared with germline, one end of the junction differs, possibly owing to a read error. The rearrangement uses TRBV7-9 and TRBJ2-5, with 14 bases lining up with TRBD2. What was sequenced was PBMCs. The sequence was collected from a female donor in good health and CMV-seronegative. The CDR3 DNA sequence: TGTTCCAGCAGCTCGGCCGGGACTAGCGGGGGAGGTCGGGAGACCCAGTACTTC. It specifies CSSSSAGTSGGGRETQYF.